This T cell receptor beta chain was observed in a study of cytomegalovirus exposure and HLA in healthy donors. The study's findings and limits: Excluded were some V segments that proved indistinguishable, including TRBV6-2 and TRBV6-3. Researchers reported from a later analysis that most CMV-associated TCR beta chains appeared HLA-restricted. There were reportedly fewer N-insertions in an Asian-associated ancestry cluster than the approximately 600-donor mean, in a later analysis.

On this clone: Its antigen is not identified.

The PCR used 60 Vbeta and 13 Jbeta primers. Method: immunoSEQ multiplex PCR; TCRdb's copy keeps in-frame clones and lacks some. This table has more than 130,000 clones, approximately 80% appearing once. This CDR3 spans 15 amino acids. Trimming at V came to 2 bases and at J to 5 bases, leaving 7 bases not matched to a gene. Germline V gives CDR1 PRHDT, CDR2 FYEKMQ (reference sequence). This receptor was obtained from a man aged 40-49 years in good health and CMV-seropositive. The chain recombines TRBV13 with TRBJ2-7, with 9 bases identical to TRBD1. Sequenced: PBMCs. The CDR3 nucleotides read TGTGCCAGCAGCTTATCCGGACAGGGGTTGGACGAGCAGTACTTC. Protein sequence: CASSLSGQGLDEQYF.